Reported below is one TCR beta chain. No antigen is known for it. These data come from a study of cytomegalovirus exposure and HLA in healthy donors. General study points: Rare TCR sequences predominated, though certain public TCRs were found in many donors.

It was with 60 Vbeta and 13 Jbeta primers that the PCR ran. Measured with immunoSEQ multiplex PCR; TCRdb has only the in-frame clones, and not every one. The sample holds 90,000 or so clones, over 70% seen once. Trimming cost V 5 bases and J 10 bases, with 13 bases left between them. The CDR3 is made up of 12 amino acids. In germline, CDR1 is SGHKS, CDR2 YYEKEE (reference sequence). V is TRBV5-5 and J is TRBJ2-1; D call uncertain. The clonotype originates from a man aged 45-65 years in good health and CMV-seropositive. Sequencing input: PBMCs. The chain's CDR3 is CASRLLIGEQFF. The CDR3 DNA sequence: TGTGCCAGCAGACTACTTATCGGGGAGCAGTTCTTC.